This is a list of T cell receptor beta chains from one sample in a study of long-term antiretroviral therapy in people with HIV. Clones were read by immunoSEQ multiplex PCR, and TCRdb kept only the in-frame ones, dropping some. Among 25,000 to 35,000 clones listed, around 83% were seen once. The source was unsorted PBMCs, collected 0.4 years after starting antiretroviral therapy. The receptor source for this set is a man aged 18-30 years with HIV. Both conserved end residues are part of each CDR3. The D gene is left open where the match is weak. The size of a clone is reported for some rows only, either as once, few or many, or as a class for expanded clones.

TGCGCCAGCAGCGAACCGACAGAGAACACTGAAGCTTTCTTT | CASSEPTENTEAFF | once | TRBJ1-1 | TRBV5-1 | .
TGTGCCAGCAATCGACAGCTAGCCAAAAACATTCAGTACTTC | CASNRQLAKNIQYF | . | TRBJ2-4 | TRBV6-1 | .
TGTGCCAGCAGTCCACGGAGGAATCACCTTTTGTTGGGGCCCCAGCATTTT | CASSPRRNHLLLGPQHF | . | TRBJ1-5 | TRBV5-5 | .
TGCGCCAGCATTGGGGTCGTGGGGGCCCGAGGGAATGAGCAGTTCTTC | CASIGVVGARGNEQFF | . | TRBJ2-1 | TRBV10-2 | .
TGCGCCAGCAGCTTGGACTGGGTCATGAACACTGAAGCTTTCTTT | CASSLDWVMNTEAFF | few | TRBJ1-1 | TRBV5-1 | .
TGTGCCAGCAGGAACTTACTAGCGGGGGAGAGCTCCTACGAGCAGTACTTC | CASRNLLAGESSYEQYF | . | TRBJ2-7 | TRBV2 | TRBD2
TGTGCCAGCAGCTCGACAGGGTCAGAGGAAAAACTGTTTTTT | CASSSTGSEEKLFF | . | TRBJ1-4 | TRBV5-6 | TRBD1
TGTGCCAGCAGCCCCGGGACTCCCAATCAGCCCCAGCATTTT | CASSPGTPNQPQHF | . | TRBJ1-5 | TRBV7-9 | .
TGTGCTAGTGGAACGGAGGCCGGAGGGAGCAATGAGCAGTTCTTC | CASGTEAGGSNEQFF | . | TRBJ2-1 | TRBV12-5 | .
TGTGCCACGAAAAGCTCAGACAGGGGGCATATTGATGGCTACACCTTC | CATKSSDRGHIDGYTF | . | TRBJ1-2 | TRBV10-3 | TRBD1
TGTGCCAGTAGTATAGACGGTAGCGGCGAAGATACGCAGTATTTT | CASSIDGSGEDTQYF | . | TRBJ2-3 | TRBV19 | .
TGTGCCAGCAGACGGGACGCACCGAACACTGAAGCTTTCTTT | CASRRDAPNTEAFF | . | TRBJ1-1 | TRBV6-6 | .
TGTGCCAGCAGCTCCCAACAGGGGAAGGTGCGAGCTTTCTTT | CASSSQQGKVRAFF | . | TRBJ1-1 | TRBV13 | TRBD1
TGTGCCAGCAGCACCGGAAGCTACGAGCAGTACTTC | CASSTGSYEQYF | . | TRBJ2-7 | TRBV9 | .
TGTGCCAGTTCTCAGGACAGGAACACTGAAGCTTTCTTT | CASSQDRNTEAFF | . | TRBJ1-1 | TRBV28 | .
TGTGCCAGCAGCCCCGGGATGAACACTGAAGCTTTCTTT | CASSPGMNTEAFF | . | TRBJ1-1 | TRBV9 | .